This passage covers 21 T cell receptor beta chains from one sample sequenced in a study of blood T cell repertoires in COVID-19. Measured with immunoSEQ multiplex PCR; TCRdb has only the in-frame clones, and not every one. The sample carries 50,000 to 75,000 clones, roughly 80% recorded once. The specimen was peripheral blood. The receptors originated from a man older than 75 with active or convalescent COVID-19.

The chain's CDR3 is CASSEYRTGGGQPQHF. The CDR3 DNA follows: TGTGCCAGCAGTGAATACAGGACAGGGGGAGGTCAGCCCCAGCATTTT. This rearrangement joins TRBV6-1 to TRBJ1-5; 10 nucleotides align to TRBD1. CDR3 length equals 16 residues. CDR1 is MNHNS, CDR2 SASEGT, per germline. The junction had 7 bases not matched to a gene; V was cut back by 2 bases and J by 6 bases.

The chain employs TRBV9 and TRBJ2-2, with TRBD1 identical over 7 bases. V was pared by 4 bases and J by 1 base, with 7 bases of the junction left unmatched. The CDR3 covers 16 residues. Looked up from germline, CDR1 is SGDLS and CDR2 is YYNGEE. The CDR3 region is CASSLGQVRNTGELFF. The CDR3 bases are TGTGCCAGCAGCCTAGGACAGGTACGGAACACCGGGGAGCTGTTTTTT.

The J gene is TRBJ2-3, the V gene TRBV28, with TRBD1 matching over 11 bases. The junction had 8 bases not matched to a gene; V was cut back by 3 bases and J by 6 bases. The CDR3 sequence is 16 residues long. Germline-derived CDR1 and CDR2 are MDHEN and SYDVKM. The CDR3 here is CASSFPRTGGLDTQYF. The CDR3 coding sequence is TGTGCCAGCAGTTTCCCTAGGACAGGGGGCTTGGATACGCAGTATTTT.

The sample holds a few counts of this clone. The rearrangement uses TRBV28 and TRBJ2-2; 8 bases are a match to TRBD1. Per germline, CDR1 MDHEN and CDR2 SYDVKM. V lost 6 bases to trimming and J lost 7 bases; unmatched junction nucleotides: 19. The CDR3 consists of 18 residues. CDR3: CASSLKRQGSRLVGELFF. CDR3 bases: TGTGCCAGCAGCCTGAAACGACAGGGGAGTCGGTTGGTCGGGGAGCTGTTTTTT. The full variable domain, in which reference TRBV28 and TRBJ2-2 provide the parts outside the CDR3, is DVKVTQSSRYLVKRTGEKVFLECVQDMDHENMFWYRQDPGLGLRLIYFSYDVKMKEKGDIPEGYSVSREKKERFSLILESASTNQTSMYLCASSLKRQGSRLVGELFFGEGSRLTVL.

The chain uses TRBV19 and TRBJ2-7; maybe TRBD2 (6 bases). This CDR3 is 12 amino acids long. Germline CDR1 reads LNHDA; CDR2 reads SQIVND (reference sequence). Trimming pared 1 base from V and 7 bases from J, leaving 8 bases between. CDR3 residues: CASSIGLDEQYF. The CDR3 DNA sequence: TGTGCCAGTAGTATAGGACTAGATGAGCAGTACTTC.

The chain employs TRBV5-1 and TRBJ2-5; tentatively, D is TRBD1 (5 bases). Germline CDR1 is SGHRS and CDR2 is YFSETQ. V was cut by 3 bases and J by 5 bases, with 11 bases left in between. CDR3 length: 13 residues. This CDR3 reads CASSYGSGETQYF. In DNA form, the CDR3 reads TGCGCCAGCAGCTACGGATCAGGGGAGACCCAGTACTTC.

The chain has TRBV28 and TRBJ2-1; no reliable D call. Germline lookup yields CDR1 MDHEN and CDR2 SYDVKM. Trimming stripped 6 bases from V and 12 bases from J, with 15 bases between. This CDR3 is built from 12 residues. CDR3 in amino acids: CASSSSVQRQFF. The CDR3 region has the DNA TGTGCCAGCAGCTCCAGCGTGCAACGGCAGTTCTTC.

This clone was seen only once. V and J are TRBV2 and TRBJ1-5, with 7 bases aligning to TRBD1. Germline CDR1 SNHLY, CDR2 FYNNEI. This CDR3 region has 16 residues. The V gene end was trimmed by 3 bases and the J gene end by 5 bases; junction bases not matched to a gene: 10. The CDR3 is CASSDWATGPDQPQHF. CDR3 bases: TGTGCCAGCAGTGACTGGGCGACAGGGCCGGATCAGCCCCAGCATTTT.

The V and J genes are TRBV4-2 and TRBJ2-2; 8 nucleotides align to TRBD2. CDR3 length: 13 amino acids. Trimming took 1 base from V and 10 from J; bases not matched to a gene: 2. Germline V gives CDR1 LGHNA, CDR2 YNFKEQ. The CDR3 reads CASSQAGREELFF. As DNA, the CDR3 is TGTGCCAGCAGCCAAGCCGGGAGGGAGGAGCTGTTTTTT.

This clone was seen only once. This rearrangement joins TRBV5-1 to TRBJ2-4; TRBD1 aligns across 10 bases. Trimming at V came to 3 bases and at J to 6 bases, leaving 3 bases not matched to a gene. This CDR3 has 14 residues. The germline V gene encodes CDR1 SGHRS and CDR2 YFSETQ. The CDR3 sequence: CASSSGTGVNIQYF. CDR3 DNA sequence: TGCGCCAGCAGCTCCGGGACAGGGGTAAACATTCAGTACTTC.

The chain uses TRBV2 and TRBJ2-5, with D hard to call. The CDR3 has 11 residues. V was trimmed by 2 bases and J by 6 bases, leaving 4 bases between them. The germline gives CDR1 SNHLY, CDR2 FYNNEI. The CDR3 loop is CASSEWQTQYF. The CDR3 DNA is TGTGCCAGCAGTGAATGGCAGACCCAGTACTTC.

The CDR3 loop reads CASLAGGAGELFF. In DNA, the CDR3 is TGTGCCAGCCTCGCGGGAGGGGCCGGGGAGCTGTTTTTT. The genes are TRBV5-6 and TRBJ2-2; 9 bases map to TRBD2. The CDR3 spans 13 residues. V dropped 7 bases and J dropped 6; count of bases not matched to a gene: 4. CDR1 and CDR2 from the germline V gene are SGHDT and YYEEEE.

This clone is a singleton in its sample. The V gene is TRBV18, the J gene TRBJ2-1; 9 positions match TRBD1. The junction had 0 bases not matched to a gene; V was cut back by 0 bases and J by 6 bases. The germline V gene encodes CDR1 KGHSH and CDR2 LQKENI. The CDR3 length is 14 residues. DNA for the CDR3: TGTGCCAGCTCACCACCGGGACAGGGCAATGAGCAGTTCTTC. As protein: CASSPPGQGNEQFF.

In its sample, this clone was seen once. J is TRBJ1-5 and V is TRBV12-2. TRBV12-2 is a listed pseudogene. The CDR3 is made up of 19 amino acids. CDR3 DNA: TGTGCAAGTCGCTTAGTGGTCGGGGGGGTAAGGCTCAACAATCAGCCCCAGCATTTT. It translates to CASRLVVGGVRLNNQPQHF.

V usage is TRBV9 and J usage is TRBJ2-2; TRBD1 might be the D (6 bases). V gave up 4 bases and J gave up 5 bases, with 15 bases separating them. The germline CDR1 and CDR2 sequences are SGDLS and YYNGEE. The CDR3 sequence is 15 residues long. Written as DNA, the CDR3 is TGTGCCAGCAGCTCTTGGACAGAGCCGACCGGGGAGCTGTTTTTT. Amino acids: CASSSWTEPTGELFF.

The chain employs TRBV30 and TRBJ2-5; 7 bases match TRBD2. Unmatched junction bases numbered 6, after V lost 1 base and J lost 7 bases. Per the germline V gene, CDR1 is GTSNPN and CDR2 is SVGIG (reference sequence). The CDR3 is 13 residues long. The CDR3 is CAWSGFASGTQYF. Here the CDR3 DNA reads TGTGCCTGGAGTGGCTTCGCTAGCGGGACCCAGTACTTC.

This clone was detected a few times. This chain joins TRBV10-2 and TRBJ1-5, with D maybe TRBD1 (5 bases). This CDR3 spans 13 amino acids. Germline V gene lookup returns CDR1 WSHSY and CDR2 SAAADI. The V end lost 5 bases, the J end lost 4 bases, and 9 bases lay between the germline ends. The CDR3 DNA follows: TGCGCCAGCAGTTTTCAGGGAAATCAGCCCCAGCATTTT. This encodes CASSFQGNQPQHF.

This chain joins TRBV19 and TRBJ2-2, with D possibly TRBD2 on 6 matching bases. Germline V lookup: CDR1 LNHDA, CDR2 SQIVND (reference sequence). V was trimmed by 7 bases and J by 4 bases, leaving 13 bases between them. CDR3 length: 14 residues. CDR3 coding DNA: TGTGCCAGTAATGGAGGGGCGGGCACCGGGGAGCTGTTTTTT. This translates into CASNGGAGTGELFF.

J is TRBJ2-5 and V is TRBV7-8; D is undetermined. V shed 5 bases and J shed 4 bases, with 14 bases lying between them. CDR1 and CDR2 (germline): SGHVS, FQNEAQ. CDR3 length: 14 residues. The CDR3 sequence is CASSLKTDGETQYF. CDR3 nucleotides: TGTGCCAGCAGCCTTAAAACAGACGGAGAGACCCAGTACTTC.

The chain links TRBV5-1 to TRBJ2-5; TRBD1 is a possible D gene (6 bases). V lost 0 bases and J 2 bases, leaving 8 bases between the germline ends. Germline V gives CDR1 SGHRS, CDR2 YFSETQ. The CDR3 runs to 14 residues. The CDR3 bases are TGCGCCAGCAGCTTGGGACAGGATCAAGAGACCCAGTACTTC. As protein: CASSLGQDQETQYF.

The chain links TRBV14 to TRBJ2-5; 8 bases map to TRBD1. The CDR3 is made up of 14 amino acids. J lost 4 bases, V lost 5 bases, and 6 bases had no gene match. Germline values: CDR1 SGHDN, CDR2 FVKESK. The CDR3 spells CASSRGGQGETQYF. In nucleotides, the CDR3 is TGTGCCAGCAGCAGGGGAGGACAGGGAGAGACCCAGTACTTC.